This is a list of T cell receptor beta chains from one sample in a study of T cell responses to AZD1222 COVID-19 vaccine. The method was immunoSEQ multiplex PCR; TCRdb's version includes in-frame clones alone and lacks a portion of them. The table has 150,000 to 200,000 clones, about 92% seen once; the top ten hold 10%. Source: peripheral blood, taken on day 0 of AZD1222 vaccination. These receptors came from an adult in good health. Both conserved end residues are part of each CDR3.

V gene: TRBV29-1; J gene: TRBJ2-7; CDR3 protein: CSVLGSYEQYF
V gene: TRBV6-5; J gene: TRBJ2-6; CDR3 protein: CASTSGGGGANVLTF
V gene: TRBV6-1; J gene: TRBJ1-2; CDR3 protein: CASSETDTYGYTF
V gene: TRBV27; J gene: TRBJ2-7; CDR3 protein: CASSTSGTPTYEQYF
V gene: TRBV11-1; J gene: TRBJ1-1; CDR3 protein: CASSLGNAAFF
V gene: TRBV24-1; J gene: TRBJ1-2; CDR3 protein: CATPWGGRCSYTF
V gene: TRBV5-8; J gene: TRBJ1-5; CDR3 protein: CASSPDREGQPQHF
V gene: TRBV11-2; J gene: TRBJ1-3; CDR3 protein: CASSLRLQGVDTIYF
V gene: TRBV27; J gene: TRBJ1-1; CDR3 protein: CASSYIGNTEAFF
V gene: TRBV7-9; J gene: TRBJ1-1; CDR3 protein: CASFSLKRLVDTEAFF
V gene: TRBV7-9; J gene: TRBJ2-1; CDR3 protein: CASRPRSGRVIYEQFF
V gene: TRBV5-1; J gene: TRBJ2-7; CDR3 protein: CASSLGLAVLTYEQYF
V gene: TRBV28; J gene: TRBJ1-6; CDR3 protein: CASSLGQGFNSPLHF
V gene: TRBV30; J gene: TRBJ1-3; CDR3 protein: CAWRKGNGNTIYF
V gene: TRBV28; J gene: TRBJ2-3; CDR3 protein: CASSLTQGGRTDTQYF
V gene: TRBV28; J gene: TRBJ1-5; CDR3 protein: CASSMGQVNQPQHF
V gene: TRBV6-5; J gene: TRBJ1-2; CDR3 protein: CASRPGQGSYGYTF
V gene: TRBV2; J gene: TRBJ1-5; CDR3 protein: CASRMDLGGQPQHF
V gene: TRBV11-3; J gene: TRBJ2-5; CDR3 protein: CASSLDISEETQYF
V gene: TRBV4-1; J gene: TRBJ2-3; CDR3 protein: CASSQDTKTRSADTQYF
V gene: TRBV12-3/TRBV12-4; J gene: TRBJ1-1; CDR3 protein: CASKGRTEAFF
V gene: TRBV14; J gene: TRBJ2-1; CDR3 protein: CASSQQQGSYNEQFF
V gene: TRBV24-1; J gene: TRBJ1-1; CDR3 protein: CATRTGDNTEAFF
V gene: TRBV19; J gene: TRBJ2-2; CDR3 protein: CASLGQPYTGELFF
V gene: TRBV11-2; J gene: TRBJ1-4; CDR3 protein: CASSYGTWGMGETNEKLFF
V gene: TRBV4-3; J gene: TRBJ1-4; CDR3 protein: CASSQDNRINEKLFF
V gene: TRBV27; J gene: TRBJ1-2; CDR3 protein: CASSLDGYGGYTF
V gene: TRBV7-8; J gene: TRBJ2-7; CDR3 protein: CASSSTGGEQYF
V gene: TRBV28; J gene: TRBJ1-4; CDR3 protein: CASGTGWATNEKLFF
V gene: TRBV4-1; J gene: TRBJ2-1; CDR3 protein: CASSPQGAYNEQFF
V gene: TRBV5-6; J gene: TRBJ2-7; CDR3 protein: CASSFKEGGEQYF
V gene: TRBV7-2; J gene: TRBJ1-2; CDR3 protein: CASSLGGDYGYTF
V gene: TRBV10-2; J gene: TRBJ1-1; CDR3 protein: CASTPGDRDFCAFF
V gene: TRBV4-3; J gene: TRBJ2-1; CDR3 protein: CASSSEPGQVYNEQFF
V gene: TRBV12-3/TRBV12-4; J gene: TRBJ2-1; CDR3 protein: CASTNRGYEQFF
V gene: TRBV27; J gene: TRBJ1-2; CDR3 protein: CASSPQGGSYGYTF
V gene: TRBV6-4; J gene: TRBJ2-1; CDR3 protein: CASSGDTHNEQFF
V gene: TRBV15; J gene: TRBJ2-5; CDR3 protein: CATSEVLAGAKETQYF
V gene: TRBV19; J gene: TRBJ2-1; CDR3 protein: CASSRTSGYNEQFF
V gene: TRBV7-2; J gene: TRBJ2-1; CDR3 protein: CASSLGLAGNNEQFF
V gene: TRBV18; J gene: TRBJ2-5; CDR3 protein: CASSPNADRGETQYF
V gene: TRBV11-1; J gene: TRBJ1-1; CDR3 protein: CASSSGRKNTEAFF
V gene: TRBV25-1; J gene: TRBJ2-3; CDR3 protein: CASSEREPDTQYF
V gene: TRBV11-2; J gene: TRBJ2-3; CDR3 protein: CASSRSTDTQYF
V gene: TRBV29-1; J gene: TRBJ2-3; CDR3 protein: CSVPLAGATDTQYF
V gene: TRBV7-2; J gene: TRBJ1-1; CDR3 protein: CASSSHELGANTEAFF